Following are 10 T cell receptor beta chains from one sample sequenced in a study of PD-L1 blockade in urothelial cancer. Time point: pretreatment peripheral blood. TCRdb's copy holds only in-frame clones and misses some; the assay was immunoSEQ multiplex PCR. Of 60,000 or so clones in the sample, 85% were seen once. The material was PBMCs, obtained around atezolizumab (anti-PD-L1) treatment. These receptors came from an older man with urothelial cancer.

The chain recombines TRBV9 with TRBJ2-2, with TRBD1 identical over 8 bases. V was pared by 5 bases and J by 3 bases, with 3 bases of the junction left unmatched. The CDR3 contains 14 residues. Germline values: CDR1 SGDLS, CDR2 YYNGEE. DNA for the CDR3: TGTGCCAGCAGGACGACAGGGGACACCGGGGAGCTGTTTTTT. Translating it yields CASRTTGDTGELFF.

In this sample, this clone turned up once. This rearrangement joins TRBV9 to TRBJ1-1, with TRBD1 identical over 7 bases. The CDR3 has 14 amino acids. The V segment lost 2 bases and the J segment 1 base; nucleotides outside the gene matches: 2. Looked up from germline, CDR1 is SGDLS and CDR2 is YYNGEE. The CDR3 here is CASSVGTENTEAFF. In DNA, the CDR3 is TGTGCCAGCAGCGTGGGGACAGAGAACACTGAAGCTTTCTTT.

CDR3 sequence (DNA): TGTGCCAGTAGTCCGAGCGGGAGCTCAGATACGCAGTATTTT. It is translated as CASSPSGSSDTQYF. The rearrangement joins TRBV19 to TRBJ2-3; 8 nucleotides align to TRBD2. The CDR3 is 14 amino acids. Germline V gene data show CDR1 as LNHDA and CDR2 as SQIVND (reference sequence). With V trimmed by 5 bases and J by 4 bases, 5 bases remained unmatched. The full variable domain, completed using reference TRBV19 and TRBJ2-3, is DGGITQSPKYLFRKEGQNVTLSCEQNLNHDAMYWYRQDPGQGLRLIYYSQIVNDFQKGDIAEGYSVSREKKESFPLTVTSAQKNPTAFYLCASSPSGSSDTQYFGPGTRLTVL.

The gene calls are TRBV6-1 and TRBJ2-4, with 7 nucleotides matching TRBD2. The CDR3 runs to 14 residues. Germline assignment: CDR1 MNHNS and CDR2 SASEGT. The trim removed 4 bases at V and 7 bases at J, leaving 7 bases unmatched. The CDR3, as DNA: TGTGCCAGCAGTGTGAGGGACTACGGGAACATTCAGTACTTC. This sequence encodes CASSVRDYGNIQYF.

V gene TRBV27 combines with J gene TRBJ2-2; D not resolved. Germline CDR1 MNHEY, CDR2 SMNVEV (reference sequence). This CDR3 spans 17 amino acids. The germline V and J ends were trimmed by 2 bases and 0 bases, with 13 bases remaining between them. The CDR3 loop reads CASSLIFEVANTGELFF. CDR3 nucleotide sequence: TGTGCCAGCAGTTTAATCTTTGAGGTTGCGAACACCGGGGAGCTGTTTTTT.

The V gene is TRBV25-1, the J gene TRBJ2-5; D perhaps matches TRBD2 (5 bases). This CDR3 is 14 amino acids long. The germline V gene has CDR1 MGHDK and CDR2 SYGVNS. V was shortened by 2 bases and J by 7 bases, with 14 bases between the two germline ends. CDR3: CASSESGPRGTQYF. For the CDR3, the DNA is TGTGCCAGCAGTGAAAGCGGTCCCCGAGGGACCCAGTACTTC.

The V call is TRBV27, the J call TRBJ2-5, with TRBD2 identical over 14 bases. Germline CDR1 reads MNHEY; CDR2 reads SMNVEV (reference sequence). The CDR3 contains 15 residues. After removal of 5 bases from V and 4 bases from J, the junction contained 3 bases not matched to a gene. CDR3 amino acids: CASSAGLAGVETQYF. The CDR3, as DNA: TGTGCCAGCAGTGCGGGACTAGCGGGAGTAGAGACCCAGTACTTC.

This clone was counted only a few times. The CDR3 spells CASSQEAASSGNTIYF. CDR3 DNA sequence: TGTGCCAGCAGCCAGGAGGCTGCTTCCTCTGGAAACACCATATATTTT. This chain joins TRBV16 and TRBJ1-3; no definite D call. The V gene's germline CDR1 is KGHSY and CDR2 FQNENV. Trimming stripped 3 bases from V and 0 bases from J, with 12 bases between. There are 16 residues in the CDR3. Based on the CDR3 plus reference TRBV16 and TRBJ1-3, the full variable domain is GEEVAQTPKHLVRGEGQKAKLYCAPIKGHSYVFWYQQVLKNEFKFLISFQNENVFDETGMPKERFSAKCLPNSPCSLEIQATKLEDSAVYFCASSQEAASSGNTIYFGEGSWLTVV.

This clone was seen a handful of times. This chain's CDR3 is CSARGGFGTRSYEQYF. CDR3 DNA: TGCAGCGCCCGGGGAGGTTTCGGGACTAGGTCCTACGAGCAGTACTTC. The genes are TRBV29-1 and TRBJ2-7; TRBD2 matches 8 bases. The V segment lost 7 bases and the J segment 1 base; nucleotides outside the gene matches: 15. Germline V gene sequence: CDR1 SQVTM, CDR2 ANQGSEA. This CDR3 is built from 16 residues.

J is TRBJ2-1 and V is TRBV9; 8 nucleotides align to TRBD2. Germline V gives CDR1 SGDLS, CDR2 YYNGEE. V lost 0 bases to trimming and J lost 3 bases; unmatched junction nucleotides: 5. The CDR3 spans 16 residues. CDR3 DNA sequence: TGTGCCAGCAGCGTAGGTGGGCTAGCGGGCTACAATGAGCAGTTCTTC. Protein product: CASSVGGLAGYNEQFF.